One sample yielded the 27 T cell receptor beta chains listed below, sequenced in a study of control samples from healthy donors and cancer patients. TCRdb keeps only in-frame clones here, not all; method: immunoSEQ multiplex PCR. The data contain 60,000 to 65,000 clones, roughly 85% of them singletons. Sequenced: blood. These receptors were collected from a man aged 35 to 55 in good health.

CDR3 sequence reads: CASSQGAGDTQYF. The CDR3 DNA is TGTGCCAGCAGCCAGGGAGCAGGTGATACGCAGTATTTT. This chain joins TRBV14 and TRBJ2-3; D is possibly TRBD2 (5 bases). Trimming removed 3 bases at V and 6 bases at J, with 10 bases between. CDR3 length: 13 residues. The V gene's germline CDR1 is SGHDN and CDR2 FVKESK.

This clone was seen a single time. The chain recombines TRBV10-3 with TRBJ1-1, with D possibly TRBD1 on 6 matching bases. The CDR3 sequence is 12 residues long. The V and J ends lost 11 bases and 0 bases respectively, with 10 bases between them. Germline lookup yields CDR1 ENHRY and CDR2 SYGVKD. CDR3 nucleotide sequence: TGTGCCGCGCAGGGGATGAACACTGAAGCTTTCTTT. Residues: CAAQGMNTEAFF.

This rearrangement joins TRBV7-2 to TRBJ1-3, with 7 bases lining up with TRBD1. After removal of 5 bases from V and 0 bases from J, the junction contained 10 bases not matched to a gene. In germline, CDR1 is SGHTA, CDR2 FQGNSA. CDR3 size: 17 residues. CDR3 in DNA: TGTGCCAGCAGCCAGGGGGGCTCCCTATCCTCTGGAAACACCATATATTTT. It translates to CASSQGGSLSSGNTIYF.

In its sample, this clone is medium-sized. The gene calls are TRBV5-1 and TRBJ1-4; D may be TRBD1 (5 bases). The germline V and J ends were trimmed by 0 bases and 8 bases, with 14 bases remaining between them. The CDR3 is made up of 15 amino acids. CDR1 and CDR2 (germline): SGHRS, YFSETQ. The CDR3 DNA reads TGCGCCAGCAGCTTGGGTCCCAGGGAGTTAGAAAAACTGTTTTTT. It codes for CASSLGPRELEKLFF. Filled out from reference TRBV5-1 and TRBJ1-4, the complete variable domain reads KAGVTQTPRYLIKTRGQQVTLSCSPISGHRSVSWYQQTPGQGLQFLFEYFSETQRNKGNFPGRFSGRQFSNSRSEMNVSTLELGDSALYLCASSLGPRELEKLFFGSGTQLSVL.

V usage is TRBV5-1 and J usage is TRBJ1-6, with D perhaps TRBD1 (6 bases). CDR3 length equals 15 residues. CDR1 is SGHRS, CDR2 YFSETQ, per germline. Trimming pared 3 bases from V and 8 bases from J, leaving 15 bases between. DNA for the CDR3: TGCGCCAGCAGCTCGGGAGGGGGGGCTGATTCACCCCTCCACTTT. Encoded protein: CASSSGGGADSPLHF. Full variable domain (outside the CDR3, taken from reference TRBV5-1 and TRBJ1-6): KAGVTQTPRYLIKTRGQQVTLSCSPISGHRSVSWYQQTPGQGLQFLFEYFSETQRNKGNFPGRFSGRQFSNSRSEMNVSTLELGDSALYLCASSSGGGADSPLHFGNGTRLTVT.

The gene calls are TRBV7-6 and TRBJ2-7; possible D gene TRBD2, 6 bases. CDR1 is SGHVS, CDR2 FNYEAQ, per germline. This CDR3 is 15 amino acids long. Trimming took 0 bases from V and 2 from J, leaving 11 bases between them. The CDR3 DNA is TGTGCCAGCAGCTTAGCGCACGGGAGTCCCTACGAGCAGTACTTC. This encodes CASSLAHGSPYEQYF.

This clone came up once. The J gene is TRBJ1-1, the V gene TRBV30, with D perhaps TRBD1 (6 bases). The CDR3 loop spans 11 amino acids. CDR1 is GTSNPN, CDR2 SVGIG, per germline (reference sequence). V shed 2 bases and J shed 8 bases, with 9 bases lying between them. The CDR3 nucleotides are TGTGCCTGGAGTAGAGACAGGGAAGCTTTCTTT. It translates to CAWSRDREAFF.

V usage is TRBV9 and J usage is TRBJ1-6, with 7 positions matching TRBD1. Germline CDR1 reads SGDLS; CDR2 reads YYNGEE. The CDR3 loop spans 14 amino acids. V was clipped by 2 bases and J by 8 bases; unmatched bases: 4. The CDR3 region has the DNA TGTGCCAGCAGCGTCGGACAGGACTATTCACCCCTCCACTTT. Encoded protein: CASSVGQDYSPLHF.

V gene TRBV4-3 combines with J gene TRBJ2-7; D not resolved. V lost 0 bases and J lost 3, with 6 bases in between. The germline V gene encodes CDR1 LGHNA and CDR2 YSLEER. This CDR3 is 13 amino acids long. Here the CDR3 DNA reads TGCGCCAGCAGCCAAGAAGTCGGCTACGAGCAGTACTTC. This sequence encodes CASSQEVGYEQYF.

The CDR3 nucleotides read TGTGCCAGCAGCCAAGAAGAGCGGGGGGGCCTTGATGAGCAGTTCTTC. It translates to CASSQEERGGLDEQFF. The chain recombines TRBV3-1 (or the pseudogene TRBV3-2) with TRBJ2-1, with 10 bases that match TRBD2. V lost 0 bases to trimming and J lost 8 bases; unmatched junction nucleotides: 7. The germline CDR1 and CDR2 sequences are LGHDT and YNNKEL (reference sequence). This CDR3 is built from 16 residues.

This chain links TRBV6-5 with TRBJ2-5, with D perhaps matching TRBD2 (6 bases). CDR3 length: 15 amino acids. CDR1 and CDR2 from the germline V gene are MNHEY and SVGAGI. V was pared by 6 bases and J by 5 bases, with 19 bases between. CDR3 in amino acids: CASSRSRPAGETQYF. The CDR3 DNA sequence: TGTGCCAGCAGCCGAAGTAGGCCCGCGGGGGAGACCCAGTACTTC.

This sequence joins TRBV27 and TRBJ1-3; D is undetermined. The CDR3 has 15 residues. Germline V gene sequence: CDR1 MNHEY, CDR2 SMNVEV (reference sequence). Trimming removed 4 bases at V and 1 base at J, with 11 bases between. The CDR3: CASSSVIFSGNTIYF. Written as DNA, the CDR3 is TGTGCCAGCAGTTCCGTCATATTTTCTGGAAACACCATATATTTT.

V is TRBV2 and J is TRBJ1-6, with a weak D call TRBD1 (5 bases). The CDR3 length is 16 residues. The V gene's germline CDR1 is SNHLY and CDR2 FYNNEI. The V end was cut by 7 bases, the J end by 3 bases, with 16 bases between. The CDR3 loop reads CASIYRQFNYNSPLHF. The CDR3 DNA reads as TGTGCCAGCATCTACCGACAGTTCAACTATAATTCACCCCTCCACTTT.

The chain carries TRBV6-2 or TRBV6-3 and TRBJ1-1; the match to TRBD1 covers 9 bases. This CDR3 comprises 12 residues. Trimming cost V 4 bases and J 7 bases; bases outside gene matches: 1. The germline V gene encodes CDR1 MNHEY and CDR2 SVGEGT. CDR3 in amino acids: CASSSDRGEAFF. The DNA of the CDR3 is TGTGCCAGCAGTTCGGACAGGGGTGAAGCTTTCTTT.

The chain combines TRBV6-5 with TRBJ1-1; D unclear. There are 16 residues in the CDR3. Germline V gives CDR1 MNHEY, CDR2 SVGAGI. Trimming removed 4 bases at V and 1 base at J, with 16 bases between. CDR3: CASSWEAGRKNTEAFF. DNA for the CDR3: TGTGCCAGCAGTTGGGAGGCGGGCAGAAAGAACACTGAAGCTTTCTTT.

This clone showed up just once. The CDR3 protein is CASSHPDLNTEAFF. The CDR3 DNA sequence: TGTGCCAGCAGCCACCCGGATTTGAACACTGAAGCTTTCTTT. V gene TRBV7-9 combines with J gene TRBJ1-1; no clear D gene. CDR3 size: 14 residues. Germline V gene sequence: CDR1 SEHNR, CDR2 FQNEAQ (reference sequence). Trimming shortened V by 5 bases and J by 0 bases, and 10 bases separated the two germline ends.

V is TRBV6-4 and J is TRBJ1-2; D gene unclear. Trimming took off 6 bases at V and 3 bases at J, with 11 bases between the two ends. In germline, CDR1 is MRHNA, CDR2 SNTAGT. The CDR3 is made up of 13 amino acids. The CDR3 bases are TGTGCCAGCAGCCTATTGGGCGACTATGGCTACACCTTC. The encoded protein is CASSLLGDYGYTF.

This rearrangement joins TRBV5-1 to TRBJ2-1; D assignment may be TRBD1 or TRBD2 (5 bases each). Trimming cost V 5 bases and J 8 bases, with 17 bases left between them. Germline V CDR1 and CDR2: SGHRS, YFSETQ. This CDR3 is 14 amino acids long. CDR3 DNA: TGCGCCAGCAGAGGGTGGAGAGGGACGGATGAGCAGTTCTTC. Residues: CASRGWRGTDEQFF.

The CDR3 spells CASSAQVNYGYTF. DNA for the CDR3: TGCGCCAGCAGCGCTCAGGTGAACTATGGCTACACCTTC. J is TRBJ1-2 and V is TRBV4-3; D gene uncertain. The germline V gene has CDR1 LGHNA and CDR2 YSLEER. The CDR3 runs 13 residues. V lost 5 bases to trimming and J lost 2 bases, with 9 bases between them.

The chain uses TRBV28 and TRBJ2-4; D gene ambiguous. The germline gives CDR1 MDHEN, CDR2 SYDVKM. The CDR3 is 15 residues long. Trimming removed 3 bases from V and 0 bases from J, with 9 bases in between. DNA for the CDR3: TGTGCCAGCAGTTTTGTCCGGTCAGCCAAAAACATTCAGTACTTC. It is translated as CASSFVRSAKNIQYF. The full variable domain, in which reference TRBV28 and TRBJ2-4 provide the parts outside the CDR3, is DVKVTQSSRYLVKRTGEKVFLECVQDMDHENMFWYRQDPGLGLRLIYFSYDVKMKEKGDIPEGYSVSREKKERFSLILESASTNQTSMYLCASSFVRSAKNIQYFGAGTRLSVL.

This rearrangement joins TRBV7-3 to TRBJ2-7; 12 nucleotides line up with TRBD2. CDR1 is SGHTA and CDR2 is FQGTGA in the germline V gene. This CDR3 region has 15 residues. The V segment lost 5 bases and the J segment 4 bases; nucleotides outside the gene matches: 6. The chain's CDR3 is CASSPRLAGVYEQYF. DNA for the CDR3: TGTGCCAGCAGCCCTAGACTAGCGGGAGTGTACGAGCAGTACTTC.

This chain connects TRBV19 to TRBJ1-1; possibly TRBD1 for D (6 bases). Per the germline V gene, CDR1 is LNHDA and CDR2 is SQIVND (reference sequence). The CDR3 consists of 14 residues. With 4 bases removed from V and 6 bases from J, the gap between germline ends came to 15 bases. DNA for the CDR3: TGTGCCAGTAGTAACAGACAGGTTCTAGCTGAAGCTTTCTTT. This encodes CASSNRQVLAEAFF.

Comments on this clone: Other DNA sequences in the sample encode the same CDR3. The J gene is TRBJ1-2, the V gene TRBV5-1; D gene ambiguous. The CDR3 totals 14 residues. V lost 0 bases, J lost 2 bases, and 8 bases lay in between. Germline V gene sequence: CDR1 SGHRS, CDR2 YFSETQ. The CDR3 reads CASSLAGENYGYTF. CDR3 nucleotide sequence: TGCGCCAGCAGCTTGGCCGGGGAAAACTATGGCTACACCTTC.

The rearrangement uses TRBV5-6 and TRBJ2-1; TRBD2 might be the D (5 bases). Germline V gives CDR1 SGHDT, CDR2 YYEEEE. The V end was cut by 0 bases, the J end by 8 bases, with 6 bases between. The CDR3 sequence is 12 residues long. This chain's CDR3 is CASSLADYEQFF. CDR3 bases: TGTGCCAGCAGCTTGGCGGACTATGAGCAGTTCTTC.

This chain links TRBV3-1 (or the pseudogene TRBV3-2) with TRBJ1-5; no firm D call. The germline gives CDR1 LGHDT, CDR2 YNNKEL (reference sequence). The V end was cut by 1 base, the J end by 0 bases, with 7 bases between. The CDR3 covers 15 residues. The CDR3 DNA sequence: TGTGCCAGCAGCCAAGCAGGTTTTAGCAATCAGCCCCAGCATTTT. Protein: CASSQAGFSNQPQHF.

This chain uses TRBV29-1 with TRBJ2-2; D is unclear. Trimming left V 1 base short and J 0 bases short, with 9 bases between. The V gene's germline CDR1 is SQVTM and CDR2 ANQGSEA. This CDR3 has 15 residues. The CDR3 protein is CSVEGQAPNTGELFF. The CDR3 bases are TGCAGCGTTGAAGGGCAGGCCCCGAACACCGGGGAGCTGTTTTTT.

V is TRBV7-6 and J is TRBJ2-7, with TRBD2 identical over 9 bases. V lost 4 bases and J lost 7; bases outside the gene matches: 11. Germline loops: CDR1 SGHVS, CDR2 FNYEAQ. There are 15 residues in the CDR3. The CDR3 sequence: CASSSGSGREREQYF. The CDR3 DNA follows: TGTGCCAGCAGCTCCGGTAGCGGGAGAGAAAGGGAGCAGTACTTC.